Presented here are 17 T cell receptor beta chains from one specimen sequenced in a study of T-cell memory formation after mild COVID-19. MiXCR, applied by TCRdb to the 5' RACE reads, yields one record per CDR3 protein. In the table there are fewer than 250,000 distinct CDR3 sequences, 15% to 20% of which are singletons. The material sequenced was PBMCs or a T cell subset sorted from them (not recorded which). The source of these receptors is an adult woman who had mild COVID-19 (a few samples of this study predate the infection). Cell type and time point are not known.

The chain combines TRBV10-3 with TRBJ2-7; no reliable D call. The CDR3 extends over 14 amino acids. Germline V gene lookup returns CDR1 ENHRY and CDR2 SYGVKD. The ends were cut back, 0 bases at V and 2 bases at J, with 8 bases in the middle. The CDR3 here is CAISESWAAYEQYF. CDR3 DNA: TGTGCCATCAGTGAGTCGTGGGCCGCCTACGAGCAGTACTTC.

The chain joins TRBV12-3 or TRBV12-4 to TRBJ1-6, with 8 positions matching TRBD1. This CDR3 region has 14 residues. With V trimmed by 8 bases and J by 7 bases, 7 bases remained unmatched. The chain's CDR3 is CASSSDRVNSPLHF. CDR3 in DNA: TGTGCCAGCTCCTCGGACAGGGTAAATTCACCCCTCCACTTT.

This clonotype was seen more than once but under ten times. The CDR3 here is CSAGRDRGNEQFF. CDR3 DNA sequence: TGCAGCGCCGGCCGGGACAGGGGCAATGAGCAGTTCTTC. The chain has TRBV29-1 and TRBJ2-1; 10 bases agree with TRBD1. CDR1 and CDR2 from the germline V gene are SQVTM and ANQGSEA. V gave up 7 bases and J gave up 6 bases; unmatched junction bases: 6. CDR3 length equals 13 residues.

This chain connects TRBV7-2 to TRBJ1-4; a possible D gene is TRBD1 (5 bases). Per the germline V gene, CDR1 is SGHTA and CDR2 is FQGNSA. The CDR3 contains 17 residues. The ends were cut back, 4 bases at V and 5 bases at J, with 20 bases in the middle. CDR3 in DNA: TGTGCCAGCAGCTACGAAGGACGACGCAGGGCCAATGAAAAACTGTTTTTT. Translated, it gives CASSYEGRRRANEKLFF.

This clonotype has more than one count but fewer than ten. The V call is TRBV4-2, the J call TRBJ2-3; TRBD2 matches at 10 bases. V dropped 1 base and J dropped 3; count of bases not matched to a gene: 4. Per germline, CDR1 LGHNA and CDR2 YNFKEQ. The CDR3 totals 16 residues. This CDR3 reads CASSQASGSRTDTQYF. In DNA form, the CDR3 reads TGTGCCAGCAGCCAAGCTAGCGGGAGTAGGACAGATACGCAGTATTTT.

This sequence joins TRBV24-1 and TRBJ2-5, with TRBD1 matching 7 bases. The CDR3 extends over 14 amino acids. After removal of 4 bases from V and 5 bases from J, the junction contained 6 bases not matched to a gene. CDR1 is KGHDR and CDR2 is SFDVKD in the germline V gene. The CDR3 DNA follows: TGTGCCACCAGTGAAGGGGGCGCGTTGGAGACCCAGTACTTC. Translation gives CATSEGGALETQYF.

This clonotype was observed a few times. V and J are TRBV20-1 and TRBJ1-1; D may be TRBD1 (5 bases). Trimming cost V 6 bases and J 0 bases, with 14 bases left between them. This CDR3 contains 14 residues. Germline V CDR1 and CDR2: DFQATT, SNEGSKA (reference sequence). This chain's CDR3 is CSASHRYMNTEAFF. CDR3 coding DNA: TGCAGTGCGTCTCACAGGTACATGAACACTGAAGCTTTCTTT.

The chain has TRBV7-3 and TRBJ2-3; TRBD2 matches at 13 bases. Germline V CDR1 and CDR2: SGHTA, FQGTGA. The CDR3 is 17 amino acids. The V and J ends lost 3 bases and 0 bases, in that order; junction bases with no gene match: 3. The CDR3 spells CASSLGTSGASTDTQYF. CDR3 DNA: TGTGCCAGCAGCTTGGGGACTAGCGGGGCTAGCACAGATACGCAGTATTTT.

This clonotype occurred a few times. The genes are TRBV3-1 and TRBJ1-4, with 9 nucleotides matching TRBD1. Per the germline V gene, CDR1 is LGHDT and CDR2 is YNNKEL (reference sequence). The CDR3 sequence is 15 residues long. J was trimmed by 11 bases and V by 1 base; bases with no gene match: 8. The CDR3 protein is CASSQAGQGRRKLFF. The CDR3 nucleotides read TGTGCCAGCAGCCAAGCGGGACAGGGCAGACGGAAACTGTTTTTT.

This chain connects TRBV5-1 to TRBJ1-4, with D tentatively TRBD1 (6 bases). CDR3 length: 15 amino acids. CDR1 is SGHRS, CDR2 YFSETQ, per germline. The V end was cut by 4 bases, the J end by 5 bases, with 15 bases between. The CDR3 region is CASSPWTDSNEKLFF. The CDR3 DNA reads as TGCGCCAGCAGCCCTTGGACAGATTCAAATGAAAAACTGTTTTTT. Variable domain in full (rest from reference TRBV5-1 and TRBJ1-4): KAGVTQTPRYLIKTRGQQVTLSCSPISGHRSVSWYQQTPGQGLQFLFEYFSETQRNKGNFPGRFSGRQFSNSRSEMNVSTLELGDSALYLCASSPWTDSNEKLFFGSGTQLSVL.

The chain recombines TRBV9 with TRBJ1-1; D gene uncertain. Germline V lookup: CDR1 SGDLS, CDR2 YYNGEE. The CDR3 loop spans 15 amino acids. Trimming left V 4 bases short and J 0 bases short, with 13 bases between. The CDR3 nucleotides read TGTGCCAGCAGCCCAGGACTCGTAATGAACACTGAAGCTTTCTTT. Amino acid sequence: CASSPGLVMNTEAFF.

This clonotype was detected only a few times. CDR3 sequence reads: CASSQGGRYPNEKLFF. CDR3 sequence (DNA): TGTGCCAGCAGCCAAGGAGGGAGGTACCCCAATGAAAAACTGTTTTTT. The V gene is TRBV9, the J gene TRBJ1-4, with no clear D. Trimming stripped 4 bases from V and 5 bases from J, with 18 bases between. Germline V gene lookup returns CDR1 SGDLS and CDR2 YYNGEE. This CDR3 spans 16 amino acids.

The CDR3 here is CASSSGQGDSNQPQHF. The CDR3 bases are TGTGCCAGCAGTTCGGGACAGGGGGATAGCAATCAGCCCCAGCATTTT. The chain couples TRBV12-3 or TRBV12-4 to TRBJ1-5; 11 bases agree with TRBD1. This CDR3 has 16 residues. J gave up 0 bases and V 4 bases, and 2 bases lay outside the gene matches.

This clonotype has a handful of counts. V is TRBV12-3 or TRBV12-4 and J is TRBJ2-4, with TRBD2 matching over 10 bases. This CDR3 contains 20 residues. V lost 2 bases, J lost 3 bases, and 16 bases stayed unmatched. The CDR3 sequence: CASSLWSSGRIREGKNIQYF. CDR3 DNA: TGTGCCAGCAGTTTATGGAGTAGCGGGAGGATCAGAGAAGGCAAAAACATTCAGTACTTC.

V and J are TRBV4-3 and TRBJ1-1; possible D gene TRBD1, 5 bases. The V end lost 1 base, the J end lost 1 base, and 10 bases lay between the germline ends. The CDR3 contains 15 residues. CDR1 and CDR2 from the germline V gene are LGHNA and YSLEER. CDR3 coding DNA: TGCGCCAGCAGCCAAGGACAGTCCGGGAACACTGAAGCTTTCTTT. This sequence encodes CASSQGQSGNTEAFF.

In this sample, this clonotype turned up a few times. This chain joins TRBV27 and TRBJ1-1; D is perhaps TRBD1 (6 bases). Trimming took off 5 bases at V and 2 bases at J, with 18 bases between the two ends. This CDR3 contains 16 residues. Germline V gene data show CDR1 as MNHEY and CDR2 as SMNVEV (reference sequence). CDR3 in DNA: TGTGCCAGCAGTCCCCATCGGACAGATTCCAACACTGAAGCTTTCTTT. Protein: CASSPHRTDSNTEAFF.

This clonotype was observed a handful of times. The CDR3 loop is CSARDGTDTQYF. CDR3 in DNA: TGCAGTGCTAGAGACGGCACAGATACGCAGTATTTT. The chain links TRBV20-1 to TRBJ2-3; D remains unclear. Germline V gene lookup returns CDR1 DFQATT and CDR2 SNEGSKA (reference sequence). Trimming took 0 bases from V and 1 from J, leaving 2 bases between them. This CDR3 comprises 12 residues.